The following is a T cell receptor beta chain sequence with its context. The data derive from a study of T-cell reconstitution after alpha-beta-depleted transplantation in children. CDR3 size: 14 residues. V was trimmed by 3 bases and J by 8 bases, leaving 14 bases between them. Germline loops: CDR1 MNHEY, CDR2 SMNVEV (reference sequence). The TCRbeta library incorporated unique molecular identifiers. TCRdb used MiXCR to reprocess the PCR reads, holding one entry per CDR3 protein. The profile shows about 280,000 distinct CDR3 sequences, about 9.9% of them singletons. The sequence was obtained from a male patient aged 2-15 years who had a stem cell transplant for chronic granulomatous disease, so the T cells may come from the graft donor. This sequence joins TRBV27 and TRBJ2-1; D is possibly TRBD1 (6 bases). The sequenced sample was peripheral blood, obtained 180 days after TCRalphabeta/CD19-depleted stem cell transplant. CDR3 in amino acids: CASSLGTLVDEQFF. For the CDR3, the DNA is TGTGCCAGCAGTTTGGGGACACTGGTGGATGAGCAGTTCTTC.